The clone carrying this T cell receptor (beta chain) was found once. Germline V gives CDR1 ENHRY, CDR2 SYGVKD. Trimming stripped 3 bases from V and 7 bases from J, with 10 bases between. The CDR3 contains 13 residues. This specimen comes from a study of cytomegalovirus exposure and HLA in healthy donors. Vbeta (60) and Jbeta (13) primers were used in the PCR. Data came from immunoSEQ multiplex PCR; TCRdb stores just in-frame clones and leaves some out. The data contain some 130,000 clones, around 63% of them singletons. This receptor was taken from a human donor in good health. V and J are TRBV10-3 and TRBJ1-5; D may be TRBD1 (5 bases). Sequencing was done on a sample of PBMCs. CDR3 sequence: CAISDGEGQPQHF. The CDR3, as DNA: TGTGCCATCAGTGACGGGGAGGGGCAGCCCCAGCATTTT.